This passage covers 4 T cell receptor beta chains from one sample sequenced in a study of memory CD4+ T cells and cytomegalovirus serostatus. Profiling relied on immunoSEQ multiplex PCR, and the TCRdb table lists in-frame clones only, not all of them. The profile covers under 40,000 clones, with around 80% appearing a single time and less than 6% taken by the ten largest. Single viable CD3+CD4+CD8-CD45RO+ cells were sorted as the memory CD4+ T cells. Sequencing was carried out using memory CD4+ T cells from blood. The receptors originated from an adult in good health and CMV-seropositive.

CDR3 loop: CASSLAGRLGETQYF. DNA for the CDR3: TGCGCCAGCAGCTTGGCCGGGAGACTGGGGGAGACCCAGTACTTC. The chain joins TRBV5-1 to TRBJ2-5, with a possible D match to TRBD2 (6 bases). CDR1 and CDR2 from the germline V gene are SGHRS and YFSETQ. There are 15 residues in the CDR3. V was pared by 0 bases and J by 5 bases, with 14 bases between.

The chain carries TRBV7-9 and TRBJ2-6, with D tentatively TRBD1 (5 bases). Trimming pared 7 bases from V and 0 bases from J, leaving 19 bases between. The CDR3 covers 18 residues. The germline CDR1 and CDR2 sequences are SEHNR and FQNEAQ (reference sequence). This CDR3 is CASTAQVAATSGANVLTF. CDR3 sequence (DNA): TGTGCCAGCACCGCACAGGTCGCAGCCACCTCTGGGGCCAACGTCCTGACTTTC.

The rearrangement joins TRBV7-9 to TRBJ1-3; D is unresolved. Germline V gives CDR1 SEHNR, CDR2 FQNEAQ (reference sequence). The V gene lost 6 bases and the J gene lost 4 bases, with 19 bases spanning the gap. This CDR3 is built from 16 residues. The chain's CDR3 is CASRVGSGVRGNTIYF. As DNA, the CDR3 is TGTGCCAGCAGAGTAGGGTCAGGAGTGAGAGGAAACACCATATATTTT.

V usage is TRBV7-2 and J usage is TRBJ2-7; 7 bases are shared with TRBD1. CDR1 is SGHTA, CDR2 FQGNSA, per germline. The CDR3 covers 14 residues. J lost 1 base, V lost 1 base, and 1 base had no gene match. DNA for the CDR3: TGTGCCAGCAGCTTAGTACAGGGGTCCTACGAGCAGTACTTC. It is translated as CASSLVQGSYEQYF.